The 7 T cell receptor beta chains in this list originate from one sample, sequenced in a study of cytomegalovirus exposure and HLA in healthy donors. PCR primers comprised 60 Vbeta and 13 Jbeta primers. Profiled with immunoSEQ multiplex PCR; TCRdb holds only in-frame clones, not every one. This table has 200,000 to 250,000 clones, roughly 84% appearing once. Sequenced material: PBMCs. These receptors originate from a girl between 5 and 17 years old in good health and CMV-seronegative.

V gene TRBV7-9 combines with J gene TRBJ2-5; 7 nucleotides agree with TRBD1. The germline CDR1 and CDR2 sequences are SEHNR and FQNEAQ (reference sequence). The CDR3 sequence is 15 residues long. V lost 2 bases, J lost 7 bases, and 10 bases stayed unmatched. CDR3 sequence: CASSLPDRVRGTQYF. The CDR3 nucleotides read TGTGCCAGCAGCTTACCCGACAGGGTACGGGGGACCCAGTACTTC.

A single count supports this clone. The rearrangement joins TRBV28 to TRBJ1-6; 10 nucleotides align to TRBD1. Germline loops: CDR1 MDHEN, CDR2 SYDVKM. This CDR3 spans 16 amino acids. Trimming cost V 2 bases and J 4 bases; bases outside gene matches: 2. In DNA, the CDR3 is TGTGCCAGCAGTTTACGGACAGGGGGATATAATTCACCCCTCCACTTT. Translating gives CASSLRTGGYNSPLHF.

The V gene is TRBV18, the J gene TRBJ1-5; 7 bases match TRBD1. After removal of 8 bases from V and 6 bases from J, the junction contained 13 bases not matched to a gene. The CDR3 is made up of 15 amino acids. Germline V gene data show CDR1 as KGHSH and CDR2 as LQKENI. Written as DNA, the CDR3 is TGTGCCAGCCCAATCCCCGACAGACAGGGTCAGCCCCAGCATTTT. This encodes CASPIPDRQGQPQHF.

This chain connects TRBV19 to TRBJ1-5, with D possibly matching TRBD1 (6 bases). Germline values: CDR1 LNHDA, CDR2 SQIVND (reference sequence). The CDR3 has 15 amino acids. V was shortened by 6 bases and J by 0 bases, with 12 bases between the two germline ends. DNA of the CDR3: TGTGCCAGTAGGGAACAGGGCTATAGCAATCAGCCCCAGCATTTT. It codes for CASREQGYSNQPQHF. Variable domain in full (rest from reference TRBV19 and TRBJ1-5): DGGITQSPKYLFRKEGQNVTLSCEQNLNHDAMYWYRQDPGQGLRLIYYSQIVNDFQKGDIAEGYSVSREKKESFPLTVTSAQKNPTAFYLCASREQGYSNQPQHFGDGTRLSIL.

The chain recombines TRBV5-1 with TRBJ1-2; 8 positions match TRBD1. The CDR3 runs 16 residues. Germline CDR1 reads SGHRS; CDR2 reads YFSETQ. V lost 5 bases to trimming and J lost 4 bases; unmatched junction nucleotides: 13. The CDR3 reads CASRVNPTGEGYGYTF. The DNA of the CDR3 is TGCGCCAGCAGGGTGAACCCGACAGGGGAGGGCTATGGCTACACCTTC.

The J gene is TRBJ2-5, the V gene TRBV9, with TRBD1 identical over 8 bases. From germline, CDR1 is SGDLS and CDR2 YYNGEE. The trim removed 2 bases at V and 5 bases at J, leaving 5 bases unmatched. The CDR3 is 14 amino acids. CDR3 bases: TGTGCCAGCAGCGTTGGACAGGGAAAGGAGACCCAGTACTTC. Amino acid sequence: CASSVGQGKETQYF. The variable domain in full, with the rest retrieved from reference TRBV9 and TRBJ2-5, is DSGVTQTPKHLITATGQRVTLRCSPRSGDLSVYWYQQSLDQGLQFLIQYYNGEERAKGNILERFSAQQFPDLHSELNLSSLELGDSALYFCASSVGQGKETQYFGPGTRLLVL.

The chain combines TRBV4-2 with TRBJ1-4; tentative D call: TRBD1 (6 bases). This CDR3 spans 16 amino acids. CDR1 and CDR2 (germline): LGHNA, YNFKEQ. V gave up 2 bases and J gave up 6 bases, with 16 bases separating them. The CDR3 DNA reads TGTGCCAGCAGCCAAAACCCCGGGACACCCGATGAAAAACTGTTTTTT. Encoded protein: CASSQNPGTPDEKLFF.